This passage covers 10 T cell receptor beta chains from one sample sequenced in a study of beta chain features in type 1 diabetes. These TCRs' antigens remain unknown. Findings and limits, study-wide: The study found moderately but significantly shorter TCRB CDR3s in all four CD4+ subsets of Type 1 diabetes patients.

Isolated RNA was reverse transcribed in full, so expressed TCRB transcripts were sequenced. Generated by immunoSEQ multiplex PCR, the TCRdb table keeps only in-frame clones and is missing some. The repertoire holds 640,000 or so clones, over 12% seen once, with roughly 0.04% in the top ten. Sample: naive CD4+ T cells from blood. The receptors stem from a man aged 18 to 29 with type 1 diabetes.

The CDR3 sequence is CASSLVPGKGGRTEAFF. For the CDR3, the DNA is TGTGCCAGCAGCTTAGTTCCCGGGAAAGGGGGCCGAACTGAAGCTTTCTTT. This chain connects TRBV7-2 to TRBJ1-1, with 7 bases identical to TRBD1. V shed 1 base and J 5 bases; nucleotides not matched to a gene: 13. The CDR3 has 17 amino acids. In germline, CDR1 is SGHTA, CDR2 FQGNSA.

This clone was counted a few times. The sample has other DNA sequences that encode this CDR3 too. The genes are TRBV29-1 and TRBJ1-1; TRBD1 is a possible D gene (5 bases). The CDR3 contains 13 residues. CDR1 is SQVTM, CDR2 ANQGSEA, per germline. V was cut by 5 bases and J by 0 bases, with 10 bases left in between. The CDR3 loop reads CSVRGRLNTEAFF. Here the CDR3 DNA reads TGCAGCGTTAGGGGCAGGTTGAACACTGAAGCTTTCTTT.

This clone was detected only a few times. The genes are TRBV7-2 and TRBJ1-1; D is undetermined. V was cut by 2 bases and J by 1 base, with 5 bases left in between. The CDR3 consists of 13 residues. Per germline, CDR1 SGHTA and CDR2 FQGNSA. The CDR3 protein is CASSLMENTEAFF. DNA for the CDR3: TGTGCCAGCAGCTTAATGGAGAACACTGAAGCTTTCTTT.

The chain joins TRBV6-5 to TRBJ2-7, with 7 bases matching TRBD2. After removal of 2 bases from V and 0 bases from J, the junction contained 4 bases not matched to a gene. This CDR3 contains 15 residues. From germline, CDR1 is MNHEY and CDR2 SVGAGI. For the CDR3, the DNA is TGTGCCAGCAGTTACCTTGGGACTAACTCCTACGAGCAGTACTTC. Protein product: CASSYLGTNSYEQYF.

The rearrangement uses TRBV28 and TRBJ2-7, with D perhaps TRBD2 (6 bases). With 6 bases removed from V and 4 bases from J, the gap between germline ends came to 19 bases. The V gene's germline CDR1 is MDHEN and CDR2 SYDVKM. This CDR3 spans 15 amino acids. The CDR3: CASRQRARGGYEQYF. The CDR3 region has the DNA TGTGCCAGCAGGCAGCGGGCCCGGGGTGGATACGAGCAGTACTTC.

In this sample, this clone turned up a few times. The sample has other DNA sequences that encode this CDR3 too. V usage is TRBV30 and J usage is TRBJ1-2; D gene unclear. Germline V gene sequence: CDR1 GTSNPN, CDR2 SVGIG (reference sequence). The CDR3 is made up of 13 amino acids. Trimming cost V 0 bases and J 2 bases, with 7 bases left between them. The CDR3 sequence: CAWSVPLNYGYTF. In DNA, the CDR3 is TGTGCCTGGAGTGTACCGCTAAACTATGGCTACACCTTC.

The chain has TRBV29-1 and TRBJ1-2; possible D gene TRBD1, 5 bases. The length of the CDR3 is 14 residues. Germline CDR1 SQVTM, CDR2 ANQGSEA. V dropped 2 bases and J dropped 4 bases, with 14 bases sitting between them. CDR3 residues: CSVEPRGLVYGYTF. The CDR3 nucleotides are TGCAGCGTTGAACCCCGGGGGTTGGTCTATGGCTACACCTTC.

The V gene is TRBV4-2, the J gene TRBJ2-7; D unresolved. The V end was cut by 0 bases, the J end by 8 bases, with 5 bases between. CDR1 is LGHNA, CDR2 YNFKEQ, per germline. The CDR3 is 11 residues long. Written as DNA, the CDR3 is TGTGCCAGCAGCCAAGATTGGCAGCAGTACTTC. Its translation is CASSQDWQQYF.

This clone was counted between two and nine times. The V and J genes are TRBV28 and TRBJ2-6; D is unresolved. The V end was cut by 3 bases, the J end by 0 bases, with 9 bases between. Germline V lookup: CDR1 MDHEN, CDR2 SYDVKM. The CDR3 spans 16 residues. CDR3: CASSLISNSGANVLTF. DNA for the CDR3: TGTGCCAGCAGTTTGATCTCCAACTCTGGGGCCAACGTCCTGACTTTC.

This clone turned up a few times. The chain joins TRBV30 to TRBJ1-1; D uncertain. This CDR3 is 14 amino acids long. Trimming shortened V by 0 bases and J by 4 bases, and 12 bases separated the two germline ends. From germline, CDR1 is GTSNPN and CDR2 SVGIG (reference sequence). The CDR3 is CAWSVAQAPTEAFF. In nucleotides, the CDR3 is TGTGCCTGGAGTGTAGCGCAGGCCCCCACTGAAGCTTTCTTT.